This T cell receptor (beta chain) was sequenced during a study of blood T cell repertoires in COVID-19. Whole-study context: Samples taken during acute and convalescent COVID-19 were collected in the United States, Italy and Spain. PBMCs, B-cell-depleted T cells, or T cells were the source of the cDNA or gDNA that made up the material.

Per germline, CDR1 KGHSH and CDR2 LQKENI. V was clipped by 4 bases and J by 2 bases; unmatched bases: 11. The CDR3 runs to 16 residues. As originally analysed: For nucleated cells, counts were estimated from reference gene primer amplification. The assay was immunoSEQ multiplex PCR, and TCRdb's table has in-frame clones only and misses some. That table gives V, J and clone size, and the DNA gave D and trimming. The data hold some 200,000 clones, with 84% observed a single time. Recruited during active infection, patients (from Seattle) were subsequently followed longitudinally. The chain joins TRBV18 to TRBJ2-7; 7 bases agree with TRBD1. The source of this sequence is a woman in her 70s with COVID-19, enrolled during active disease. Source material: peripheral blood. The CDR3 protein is CASSLLASGTAYEQYF. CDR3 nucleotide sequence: TGTGCCAGCTCACTCCTAGCCTCCGGGACAGCCTACGAGCAGTACTTC.